This T cell receptor beta chain was recovered during a study of blood T cell repertoires in COVID-19. Study overall: Nucleic acid was either cDNA or gDNA, and it came from T cells, B-cell-depleted T cells, or PBMCs.

Germline CDR1 reads LGHDT; CDR2 reads YNNKEL (reference sequence). CDR3 length: 13 residues. Trimming shortened V by 4 bases and J by 5 bases, and 12 bases separated the two germline ends. As handled by the study authors: Reference gene primer amplification gave nucleated cell count estimates. Assay used: immunoSEQ multiplex PCR; TCRdb lists only in-frame clones, some missing. V and J calls plus clone size are reproduced from that table; the DNA served to infer D and trimming. The sample contains about 120,000 clones, about 79% of which appear only once. The J gene is TRBJ2-7, the V gene TRBV3-1 (or the pseudogene TRBV3-2), with D unresolved. Material for sequencing was peripheral blood. This clonotype was obtained from a man aged 40-49 years with active or convalescent COVID-19. The CDR3 loop reads CASSRQAPHEQYF. The DNA of the CDR3 is TGTGCCAGCAGCCGGCAGGCCCCCCACGAGCAGTACTTC.